This T cell receptor beta chain came from a study of blood T cells in healthy people across ages. About this clonotype itself: Its antigen is undetermined.

Through a sample-barcoded 5' primer and a J-beta primer mix, a second PCR was run for roughly 6 to 12 cycles. Each cDNA molecule, via a template-switch adaptor with 12 random nucleotides, was tagged. Each CDR3 protein gets one entry after TCRdb re-called the 5' RACE reads with MiXCR. The data contain around 1,800,000 distinct CDR3 sequences, approximately 40% of them singletons. The CDR3 sequence is 15 residues long. V shed 0 bases and J shed 5 bases, with 12 bases lying between them. Study observations and caveats: There was a strong correlation between TCR beta diversity and naive T cell percentage. Donors of long life had a larger count of naive CD4+ cells and greater diversity than aged donors.

This TCR derives from a human donor in good health. The sequencing input was blood. The rearrangement links TRBV5-7 to TRBJ2-4; a weak D match, TRBD1 (5 bases). TRBV5-7 is reported as an ORF; its role is uncertain. This CDR3 reads CASSLGRVKENIQYF. As DNA, the CDR3 is TGTGCCAGCAGCTTGGGCAGGGTGAAAGAAAACATTCAGTACTTC.